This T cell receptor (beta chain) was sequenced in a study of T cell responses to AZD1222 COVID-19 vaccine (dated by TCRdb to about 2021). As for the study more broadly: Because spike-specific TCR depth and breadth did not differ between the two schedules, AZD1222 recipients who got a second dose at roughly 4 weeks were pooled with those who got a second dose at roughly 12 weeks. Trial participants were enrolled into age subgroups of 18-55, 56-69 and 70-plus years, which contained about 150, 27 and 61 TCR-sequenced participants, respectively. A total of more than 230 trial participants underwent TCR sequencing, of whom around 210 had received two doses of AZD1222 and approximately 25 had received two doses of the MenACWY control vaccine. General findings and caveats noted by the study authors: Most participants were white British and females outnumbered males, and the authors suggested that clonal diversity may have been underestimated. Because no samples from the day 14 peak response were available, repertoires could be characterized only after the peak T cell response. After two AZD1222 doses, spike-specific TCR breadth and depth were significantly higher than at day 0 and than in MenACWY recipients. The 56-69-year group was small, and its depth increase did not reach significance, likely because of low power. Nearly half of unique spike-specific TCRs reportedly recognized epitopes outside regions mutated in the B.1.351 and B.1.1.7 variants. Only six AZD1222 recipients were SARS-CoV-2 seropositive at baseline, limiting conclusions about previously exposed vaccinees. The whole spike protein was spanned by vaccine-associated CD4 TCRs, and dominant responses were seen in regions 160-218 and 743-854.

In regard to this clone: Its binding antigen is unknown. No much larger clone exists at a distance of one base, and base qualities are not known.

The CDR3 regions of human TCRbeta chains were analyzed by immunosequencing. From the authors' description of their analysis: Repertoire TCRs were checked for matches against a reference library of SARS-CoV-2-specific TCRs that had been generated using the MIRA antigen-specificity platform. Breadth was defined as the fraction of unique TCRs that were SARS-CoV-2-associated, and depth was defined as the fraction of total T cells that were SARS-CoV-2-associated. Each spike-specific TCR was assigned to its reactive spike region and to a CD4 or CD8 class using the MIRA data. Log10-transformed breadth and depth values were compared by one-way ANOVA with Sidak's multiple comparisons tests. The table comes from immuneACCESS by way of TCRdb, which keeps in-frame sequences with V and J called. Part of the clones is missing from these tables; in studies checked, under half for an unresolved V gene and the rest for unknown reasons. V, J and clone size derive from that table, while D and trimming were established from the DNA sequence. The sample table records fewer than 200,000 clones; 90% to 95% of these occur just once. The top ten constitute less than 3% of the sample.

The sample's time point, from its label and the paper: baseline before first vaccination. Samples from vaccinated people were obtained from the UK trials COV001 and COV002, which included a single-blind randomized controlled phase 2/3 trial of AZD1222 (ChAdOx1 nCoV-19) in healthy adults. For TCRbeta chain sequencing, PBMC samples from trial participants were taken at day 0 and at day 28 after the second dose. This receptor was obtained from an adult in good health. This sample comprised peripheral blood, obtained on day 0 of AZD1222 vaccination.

The base sequence is TGCGCCAGCAGCTTGCCCTATGGTACAGCGGGAGGAGGAGATACGCAGTATTTT. Protein translation: CASSLPYGTAGGGDTQYF. The chain is assembled from TRBV5-1 and TRBJ2-3; 9 bases in between match TRBD2. CDR1 SGHRS and CDR2 YFSETQ are derived from the germline V gene. The CDR3 contains 18 residues, cysteine and phenylalanine counted. Only CDR3 DNA remains: 54 bases, in frame from the first base. Clipping removes 1 base from V and 5 bases from J, with 14 as the unmatched junction base count.